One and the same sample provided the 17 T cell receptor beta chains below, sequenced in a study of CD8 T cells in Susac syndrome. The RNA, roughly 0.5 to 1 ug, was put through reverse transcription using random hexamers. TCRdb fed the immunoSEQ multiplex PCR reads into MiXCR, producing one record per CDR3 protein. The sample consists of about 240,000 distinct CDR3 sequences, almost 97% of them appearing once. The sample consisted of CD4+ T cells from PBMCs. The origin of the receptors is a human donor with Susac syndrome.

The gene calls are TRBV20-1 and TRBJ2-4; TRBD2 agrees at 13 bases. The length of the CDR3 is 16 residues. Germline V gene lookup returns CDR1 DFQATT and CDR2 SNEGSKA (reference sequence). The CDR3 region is CSVRLAGGPAKNIQYF. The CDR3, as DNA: TGCAGCGTTAGACTAGCGGGAGGCCCTGCCAAAAACATTCAGTACTTC.

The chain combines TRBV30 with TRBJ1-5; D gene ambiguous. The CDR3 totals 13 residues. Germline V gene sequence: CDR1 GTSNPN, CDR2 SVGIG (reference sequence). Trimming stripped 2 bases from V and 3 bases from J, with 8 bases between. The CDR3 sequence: CAWSPQYNQPQHF. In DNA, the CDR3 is TGTGCCTGGAGTCCACAGTACAATCAGCCCCAGCATTTT. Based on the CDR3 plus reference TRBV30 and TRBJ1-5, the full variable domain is SQTIHQWPATLVQPVGSPLSLECTVEGTSNPNLYWYRQAAGRGLQLLFYSVGIGQISSEVPQNLSASRPQDRQFILSSKKLLLSDSGFYLCAWSPQYNQPQHFGDGTRLSIL.

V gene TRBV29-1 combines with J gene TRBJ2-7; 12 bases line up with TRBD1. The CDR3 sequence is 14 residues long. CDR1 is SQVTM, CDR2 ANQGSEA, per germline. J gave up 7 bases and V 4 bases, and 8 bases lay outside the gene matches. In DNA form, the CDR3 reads TGCAGCGTTGGATTTGGGACAGGGGGCGCGGAGCAGTACTTC. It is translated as CSVGFGTGGAEQYF.

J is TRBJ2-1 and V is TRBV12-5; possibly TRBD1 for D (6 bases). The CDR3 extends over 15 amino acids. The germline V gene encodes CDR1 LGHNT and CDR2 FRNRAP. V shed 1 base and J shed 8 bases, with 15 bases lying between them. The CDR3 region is CASGLDGGVGHEQFF. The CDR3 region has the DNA TGTGCTAGTGGTTTGGATGGGGGCGTTGGGCATGAGCAGTTCTTC.

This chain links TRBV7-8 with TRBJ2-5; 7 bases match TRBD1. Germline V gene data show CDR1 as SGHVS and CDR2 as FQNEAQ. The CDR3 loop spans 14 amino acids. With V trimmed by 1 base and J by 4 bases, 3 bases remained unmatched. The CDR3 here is CASSLVNRGETQYF. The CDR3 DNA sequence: TGTGCCAGCAGCTTAGTGAACAGGGGAGAGACCCAGTACTTC.

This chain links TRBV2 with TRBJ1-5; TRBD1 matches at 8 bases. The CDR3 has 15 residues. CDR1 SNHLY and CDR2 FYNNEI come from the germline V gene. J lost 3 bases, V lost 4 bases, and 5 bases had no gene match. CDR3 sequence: CASSVTGAFNQPQHF. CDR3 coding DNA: TGTGCCAGCAGTGTGACAGGGGCCTTCAATCAGCCCCAGCATTTT. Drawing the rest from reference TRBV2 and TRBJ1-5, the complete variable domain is EPEVTQTPSHQVTQMGQEVILRCVPISNHLYFYWYRQILGQKVEFLVSFYNNEISEKSEIFDDQFSVERPDGSNFTLKIRSTKLEDSAMYFCASSVTGAFNQPQHFGDGTRLSIL.

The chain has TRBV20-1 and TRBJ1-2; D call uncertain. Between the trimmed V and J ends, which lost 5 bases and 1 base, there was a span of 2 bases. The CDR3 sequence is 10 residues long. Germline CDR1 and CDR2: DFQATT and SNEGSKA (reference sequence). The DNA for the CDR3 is TGCAGTGCTTATAACTATGGCTACACCTTC. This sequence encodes CSAYNYGYTF.

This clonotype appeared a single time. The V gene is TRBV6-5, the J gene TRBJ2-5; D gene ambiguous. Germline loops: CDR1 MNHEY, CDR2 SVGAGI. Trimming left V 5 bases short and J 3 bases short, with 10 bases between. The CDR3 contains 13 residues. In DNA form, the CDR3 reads TGTGCCAGCAGTAGTAGGGTTAAAGAGACCCAGTACTTC. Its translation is CASSSRVKETQYF.

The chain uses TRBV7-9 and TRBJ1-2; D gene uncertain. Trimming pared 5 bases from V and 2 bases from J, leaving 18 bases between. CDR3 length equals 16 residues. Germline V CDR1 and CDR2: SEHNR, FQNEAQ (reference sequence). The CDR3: CASSPLLGFSNYGYTF. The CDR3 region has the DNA TGTGCCAGCAGCCCCCTCTTGGGCTTTAGCAACTATGGCTACACCTTC.

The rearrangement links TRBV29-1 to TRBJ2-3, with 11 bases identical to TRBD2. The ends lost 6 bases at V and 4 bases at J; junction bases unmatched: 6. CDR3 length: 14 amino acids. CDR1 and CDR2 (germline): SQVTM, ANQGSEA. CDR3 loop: CSVATSGSADTQYF. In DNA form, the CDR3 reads TGCAGCGTGGCTACTAGCGGGAGTGCAGATACGCAGTATTTT.

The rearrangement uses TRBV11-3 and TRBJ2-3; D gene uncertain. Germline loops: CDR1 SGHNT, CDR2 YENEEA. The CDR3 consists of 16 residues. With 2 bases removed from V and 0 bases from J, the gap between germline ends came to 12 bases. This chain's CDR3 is CASSLKLTASTDTQYF. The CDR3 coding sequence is TGTGCCAGCAGCTTAAAGTTAACAGCTAGCACAGATACGCAGTATTTT.

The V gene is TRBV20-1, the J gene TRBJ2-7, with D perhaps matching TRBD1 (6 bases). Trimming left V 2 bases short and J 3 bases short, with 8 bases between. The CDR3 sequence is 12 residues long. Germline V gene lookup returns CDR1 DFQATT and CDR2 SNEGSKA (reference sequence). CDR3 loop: CSARQGFYEQYF. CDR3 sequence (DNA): TGCAGTGCTAGACAGGGGTTCTACGAGCAGTACTTC.

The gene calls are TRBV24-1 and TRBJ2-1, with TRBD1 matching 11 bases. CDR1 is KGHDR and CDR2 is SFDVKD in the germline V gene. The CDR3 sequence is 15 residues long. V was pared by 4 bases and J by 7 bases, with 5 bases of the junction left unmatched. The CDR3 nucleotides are TGTGCCACCAGTGAAGGCGGGACAGGGGGTAATGAGCAGTTCTTC. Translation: CATSEGGTGGNEQFF.

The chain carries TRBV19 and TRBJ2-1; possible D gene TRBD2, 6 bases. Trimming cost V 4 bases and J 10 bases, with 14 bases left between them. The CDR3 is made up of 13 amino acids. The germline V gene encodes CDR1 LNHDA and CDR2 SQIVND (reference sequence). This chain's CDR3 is CASSTPGVFEQFF. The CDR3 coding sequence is TGTGCCAGTAGTACGCCGGGAGTCTTCGAGCAGTTCTTC.

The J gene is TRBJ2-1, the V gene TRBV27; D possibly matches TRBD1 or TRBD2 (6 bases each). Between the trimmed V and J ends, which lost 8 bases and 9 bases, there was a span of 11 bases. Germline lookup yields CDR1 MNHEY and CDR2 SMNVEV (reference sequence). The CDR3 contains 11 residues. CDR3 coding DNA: TGTGCCAGCCAGGGGCGGGGTGAGCAGTTCTTC. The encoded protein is CASQGRGEQFF.

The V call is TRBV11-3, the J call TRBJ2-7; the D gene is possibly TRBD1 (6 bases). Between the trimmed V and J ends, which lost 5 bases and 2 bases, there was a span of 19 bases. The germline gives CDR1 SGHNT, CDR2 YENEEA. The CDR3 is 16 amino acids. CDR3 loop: CASSPTHQDRPYEQYF. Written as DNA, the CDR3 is TGTGCCAGCAGCCCCACGCACCAAGACAGGCCCTACGAGCAGTACTTC.

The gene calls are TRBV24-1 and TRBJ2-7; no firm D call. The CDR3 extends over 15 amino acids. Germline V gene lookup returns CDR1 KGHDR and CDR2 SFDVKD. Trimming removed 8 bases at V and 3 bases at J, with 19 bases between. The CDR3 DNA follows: TGTGCCACCACTTGGCGTAGCACGGTCAGCTACGAGCAGTACTTC. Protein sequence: CATTWRSTVSYEQYF.